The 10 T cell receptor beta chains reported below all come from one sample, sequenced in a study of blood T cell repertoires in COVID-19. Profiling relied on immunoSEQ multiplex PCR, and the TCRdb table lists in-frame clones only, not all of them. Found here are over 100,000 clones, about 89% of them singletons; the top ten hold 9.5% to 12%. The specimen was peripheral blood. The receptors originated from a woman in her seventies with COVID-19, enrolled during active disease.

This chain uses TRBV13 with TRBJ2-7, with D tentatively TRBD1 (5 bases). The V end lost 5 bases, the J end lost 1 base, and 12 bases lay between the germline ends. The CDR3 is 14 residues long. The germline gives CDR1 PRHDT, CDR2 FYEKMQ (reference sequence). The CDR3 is CASSPPRTSYEQYF. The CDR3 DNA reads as TGTGCCAGCAGCCCCCCGCGGACATCCTACGAGCAGTACTTC.

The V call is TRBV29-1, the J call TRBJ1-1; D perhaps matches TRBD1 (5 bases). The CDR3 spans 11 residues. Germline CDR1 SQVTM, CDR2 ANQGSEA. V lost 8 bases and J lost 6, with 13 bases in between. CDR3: CSYSRAAEAFF. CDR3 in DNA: TGCAGCTACTCCAGGGCCGCTGAAGCTTTCTTT.

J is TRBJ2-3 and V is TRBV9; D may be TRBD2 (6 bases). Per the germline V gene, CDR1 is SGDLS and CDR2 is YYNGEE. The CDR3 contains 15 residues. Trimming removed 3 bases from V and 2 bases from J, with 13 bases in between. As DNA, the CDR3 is TGTGCCAGCAGCGCTTCCGGGACTGCCACAGATACGCAGTATTTT. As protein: CASSASGTATDTQYF.

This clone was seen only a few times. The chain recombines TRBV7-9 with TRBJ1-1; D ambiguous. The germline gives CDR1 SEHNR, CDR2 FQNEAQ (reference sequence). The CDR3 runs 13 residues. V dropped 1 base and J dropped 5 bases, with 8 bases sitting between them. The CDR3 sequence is CASSLEAGTEAFF. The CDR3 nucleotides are TGTGCCAGCAGCTTAGAGGCGGGGACTGAAGCTTTCTTT.

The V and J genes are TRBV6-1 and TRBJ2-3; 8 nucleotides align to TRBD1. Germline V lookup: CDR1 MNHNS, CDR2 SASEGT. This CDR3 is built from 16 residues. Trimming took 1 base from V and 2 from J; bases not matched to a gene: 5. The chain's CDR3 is CASSEVRTGSTDTQYF. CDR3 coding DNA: TGTGCCAGCAGTGAAGTCAGGACAGGGTCCACAGATACGCAGTATTTT.

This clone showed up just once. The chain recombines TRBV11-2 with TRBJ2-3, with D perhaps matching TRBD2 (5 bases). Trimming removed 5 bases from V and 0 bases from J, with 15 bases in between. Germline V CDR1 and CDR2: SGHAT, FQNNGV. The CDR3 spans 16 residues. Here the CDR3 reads CASSHPAGVSTDTQYF. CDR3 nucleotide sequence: TGTGCCAGCAGCCATCCCGCCGGGGTTAGCACAGATACGCAGTATTTT.

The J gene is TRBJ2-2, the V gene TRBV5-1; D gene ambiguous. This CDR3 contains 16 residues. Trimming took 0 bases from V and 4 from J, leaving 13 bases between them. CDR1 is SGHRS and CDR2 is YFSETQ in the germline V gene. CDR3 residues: CASSLGLERTTGELFF. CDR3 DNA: TGCGCCAGCAGCTTGGGTCTCGAGAGAACCACCGGGGAGCTGTTTTTT.

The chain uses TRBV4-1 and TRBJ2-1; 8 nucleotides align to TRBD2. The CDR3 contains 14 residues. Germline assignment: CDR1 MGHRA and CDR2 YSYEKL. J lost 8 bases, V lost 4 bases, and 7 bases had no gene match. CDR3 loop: CASSPPGGRDEQFF. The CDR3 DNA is TGCGCCAGCAGCCCACCGGGAGGGCGCGATGAGCAGTTCTTC.

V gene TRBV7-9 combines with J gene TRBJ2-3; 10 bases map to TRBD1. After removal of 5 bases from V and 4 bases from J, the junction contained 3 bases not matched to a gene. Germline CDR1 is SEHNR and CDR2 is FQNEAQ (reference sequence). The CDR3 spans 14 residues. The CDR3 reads CASSRDRGPDTQYF. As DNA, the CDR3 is TGTGCCAGCAGCCGGGACAGGGGACCAGATACGCAGTATTTT.

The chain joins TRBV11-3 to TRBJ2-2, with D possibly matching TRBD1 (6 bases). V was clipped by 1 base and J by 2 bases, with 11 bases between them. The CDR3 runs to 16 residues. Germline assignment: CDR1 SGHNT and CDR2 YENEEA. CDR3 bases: TGTGCCAGCAGCTTAGCAGTGGGACACAACACCGGGGAGCTGTTTTTT. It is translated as CASSLAVGHNTGELFF.